Listed below are T cell receptor beta chains from one sample, sequenced in a study of shared clonotypes between healthy human individuals. Some clones are missing from TCRdb's copy, which holds only in-frame ones; the method was immunoSEQ multiplex PCR. The table records around 2,000,000 clones, approximately 95% of them present only once. The specimen sequenced was naive CD8+ T cells sorted from blood. These receptor sequences come from a man younger than 30 in good health. Both conserved end residues are part of each CDR3. D genes are given only for firm matches. Rows may omit the clone size; those that give it use once, few, many or a size class.

TRBJ2-3 | NA | TRBV28 | NA | CASSSYLEDTQYF | TGTGCCAGCAGTTCCTACCTGGAGGATACGCAGTATTTT
TRBJ2-3 | few | TRBV7-9 | NA | CASSLPPDTQYF | TGTGCCAGCAGCTTACCCCCAGATACGCAGTATTTT
TRBJ2-3 | NA | TRBV2 | TRBD1 | CASSDDRADTQYF | TGTGCCAGCAGTGATGACAGGGCAGATACGCAGTATTTT
TRBJ2-1 | once | TRBV4-1 | TRBD1 | CASSQEPGQSYNEQFF | TGCGCCAGCAGCCAAGAACCGGGACAGTCCTACAATGAGCAGTTCTTC
TRBJ2-7 | once | TRBV5-6 | NA | CASSLGSSSYEQYF | TGTGCCAGCAGCTTGGGCTCAAGCTCCTACGAGCAGTACTTC
TRBJ2-1 | NA | TRBV14 | TRBD1 | CASSHWTGDNEQFF | TGTGCCAGCAGCCATTGGACAGGGGACAATGAGCAGTTCTTC
TRBJ2-5 | once | TRBV11-2 | NA | CASSPWTLQGETQYF | TGTGCCAGCAGCCCTTGGACTTTGCAAGGGGAGACCCAGTACTTC
TRBJ2-2 | NA | TRBV7-9 | TRBD2 | CASSFSGSSTGELFF | TGTGCCAGCAGCTTTAGCGGGAGCTCGACCGGGGAGCTGTTTTTT
TRBJ1-2 | NA | TRBV7-9 | NA | CASPLSDPGNYGYTF | TGTGCCAGCCCACTCTCGGACCCGGGGAACTATGGCTACACCTTC
TRBJ1-1 | NA | TRBV2 | NA | CASRSDEAFF | TGTGCCAGCAGATCGGATGAAGCTTTCTTT
TRBJ2-3 | once | TRBV9 | NA | CASSVAGFGTDTQYF | TGTGCCAGCAGCGTCGCCGGTTTTGGCACAGATACGCAGTATTTT
TRBJ1-3 | NA | TRBV5-1 | NA | CASSLAAGYSGNTIYF | TGCGCCAGCAGCTTGGCGGCGGGGTACTCTGGAAACACCATATATTTT
TRBJ1-1 | NA | TRBV10-3 | NA | CATRGSLNTEAFF | TGTGCCACGCGAGGCAGCTTGAACACTGAAGCTTTCTTT
TRBJ1-2 | NA | TRBV27 | NA | CASSFQDTRIANYGYTF | TGTGCCAGCAGTTTCCAGGACACCCGGATTGCTAACTATGGCTACACCTTC
TRBJ2-5 | NA | TRBV4-1 | NA | CASSPRDTQETQYF | TGCGCCAGCAGCCCCCGAGACACCCAAGAGACCCAGTACTTC
TRBJ2-1 | NA | TRBV2 | NA | CASTWSSYNEQFF | TGTGCCAGCACTTGGAGTTCCTACAATGAGCAGTTCTTC
TRBJ2-1 | NA | TRBV7-2 | TRBD2 | CASSSWTSGYNEQFF | TGTGCCAGCAGCTCGTGGACTAGCGGTTACAATGAGCAGTTCTTC
TRBJ2-3 | NA | TRBV29-1 | TRBD1 | CSVEETGVADTQYF | TGCAGCGTTGAGGAGACAGGGGTAGCAGATACGCAGTATTTT
TRBJ2-7 | NA | TRBV29-1 | TRBD1 | CSVGDRLHEQYF | TGCAGCGTGGGGGACAGGCTCCACGAGCAGTACTTC
TRBJ2-7 | NA | TRBV7-7 | NA | CASSPSIGYEQYF | TGTGCTAGCAGCCCTTCAATCGGCTACGAGCAGTACTTC
TRBJ2-5 | NA | TRBV5-6 | TRBD2 | CASSLEVAGGRETQYF | TGTGCCAGCAGCTTGGAAGTAGCGGGGGGTAGAGAGACCCAGTACTTC
TRBJ2-5 | NA | TRBV2 | NA | CASLRGDQETQYF | TGTGCCAGCTTGCGGGGCGACCAAGAGACCCAGTACTTC
TRBJ1-4 | once | TRBV27 | NA | CASSLSSLGGGPEKLFF | TGTGCCAGCAGTTTATCGTCCCTAGGCGGCGGCCCTGAAAAACTGTTTTTT
TRBJ1-1 | NA | TRBV6-5 | NA | CASSYLEGRTEAFF | TGTGCCAGCAGTTACCTGGAGGGGCGCACTGAAGCTTTCTTT
TRBJ2-7 | NA | TRBV28 | NA | CASRHTLGSYEQYF | TGTGCCAGCAGACATACTCTGGGCAGCTACGAGCAGTACTTC
TRBJ1-1 | NA | TRBV6-5 | NA | CASSRPGSEAFF | TGTGCCAGCAGCAGGCCCGGGAGTGAAGCTTTCTTT
TRBJ2-5 | NA | TRBV5-4 | NA | CASSLGQLQETQYF | TGTGCCAGCAGCTTAGGGCAGCTTCAAGAGACCCAGTACTTC
TRBJ1-1 | NA | TRBV11-3 | NA | CASSFEPTNTEAFF | TGTGCCAGCAGCTTTGAACCGACGAACACTGAAGCTTTCTTT
TRBJ2-5 | NA | TRBV12-5 | NA | CASGHSGERMWGETQYF | TGTGCTAGTGGGCACAGCGGAGAACGAATGTGGGGAGAGACCCAGTACTTC
TRBJ2-7 | NA | TRBV28 | NA | CASSSSSTGFMDEQYF | TGTGCCAGCAGTTCGTCCTCGACTGGGTTTATGGACGAGCAGTACTTC
TRBJ2-7 | NA | TRBV4-3 | NA | CASSPVQGGLGEQYF | TGCGCCAGCAGCCCTGTTCAAGGGGGGTTGGGGGAGCAGTACTTC
TRBJ1-2 | NA | TRBV4-3 | NA | CASSQDQGGYNGYTF | TGCGCCAGCAGCCAAGACCAGGGAGGGTACAATGGCTACACCTTC
TRBJ2-3 | NA | TRBV5-6 | NA | CASSLRGDLQYF | TGTGCCAGCAGCTTGAGGGGGGACTTGCAGTATTTT
TRBJ1-5 | NA | TRBV23-1 | NA | CAIIYISQPVGGSNQPQHF | TGCGCCATAATTTATATAAGCCAGCCCGTGGGAGGTAGCAATCAGCCCCAGCATTTT
TRBJ2-7 | NA | TRBV5-8 | NA | CASSPGLDYEQYF | TGTGCCAGCAGCCCGGGACTCGACTACGAGCAGTACTTC
TRBJ2-1 | NA | TRBV6-5 | TRBD2 | CASRYLAGGWDEQFF | TGTGCCAGCAGGTATCTAGCGGGAGGCTGGGATGAGCAGTTCTTC
TRBJ2-7 | NA | TRBV11-2 | TRBD1 | CASSLGQGTYEQYF | TGTGCCAGCAGCTTAGGACAGGGGACCTACGAGCAGTACTTC
TRBJ2-3 | NA | TRBV5-6 | TRBD2 | CASSSGTSLGTDTQYF | TGTGCCAGCAGCTCCGGGACTAGCCTTGGCACAGATACGCAGTATTTT
TRBJ2-7 | NA | TRBV7-8 | NA | CASSLARGRDSSYEQYF | TGTGCCAGCAGCTTAGCGCGGGGCCGGGACAGTTCCTACGAGCAGTACTTC
TRBJ2-1 | NA | TRBV4-1 | TRBD2 | CASSQELAGAYNEQFF | TGCGCCAGCAGCCAAGAACTAGCGGGGGCCTACAATGAGCAGTTCTTC
TRBJ2-7 | once | TRBV19 | TRBD2 | CASSIDREGSTYEQYF | TGTGCCAGTAGTATAGATCGGGAGGGGAGTACCTACGAGCAGTACTTC
TRBJ2-5 | NA | TRBV5-6 | NA | CASSSVLAETQYF | TGTGCCAGCAGCTCCGTTTTGGCGGAGACCCAGTACTTC
TRBJ2-7 | NA | TRBV5-6 | NA | CASNNMDIYEQYF | TGTGCCAGCAACAATATGGACATCTACGAGCAGTACTTC
TRBJ2-4 | NA | TRBV7-9 | TRBD1 | CASSLTGGTKNIQYF | TGTGCCAGCAGCTTGACAGGGGGAACCAAAAACATTCAGTACTTC
TRBJ2-7 | NA | TRBV4-3 | NA | CASSLSTGSYEQYF | TGCGCCAGCAGCCTGAGTACAGGGTCCTACGAGCAGTACTTC
TRBJ2-7 | NA | TRBV19 | TRBD1 | CASSGTGTSYEQYF | TGTGCCAGTAGCGGGACAGGGACATCCTACGAGCAGTACTTC
TRBJ2-7 | NA | TRBV12-5 | NA | CASGLASYEQYF | TGTGCTAGTGGTTTGGCTTCATACGAGCAGTACTTC
TRBJ2-1 | NA | TRBV6-5 | NA | CASTSPGSLGNEQFF | TGTGCCAGCACTTCACCCGGGAGTCTGGGAAATGAGCAGTTCTTC
TRBJ1-1 | NA | TRBV5-8 | NA | CASPGGAVGTEAFF | TGTGCCAGCCCTGGGGGGGCGGTGGGTACTGAAGCTTTCTTT
TRBJ2-5 | NA | TRBV20-1 | NA | CSASPGETQYF | TGCAGTGCTAGCCCGGGGGAGACCCAGTACTTC
TRBJ2-7 | NA | TRBV7-9 | TRBD2 | CASSPRGSREGISRNEQYF | TGTGCCAGCAGCCCCCGGGGGTCGCGGGAGGGTATCTCTAGGAACGAGCAGTACTTC
TRBJ1-4 | NA | TRBV9 | TRBD1 | CASSTGTGFNEKLFF | TGTGCCAGCAGCACCGGGACAGGGTTTAATGAAAAACTGTTTTTT
TRBJ1-3 | NA | TRBV7-6 | TRBD1 | CASSPDRGDTIYF | TGTGCCAGCAGCCCCGACAGGGGGGACACCATATATTTT
TRBJ1-2 | once | TRBV9 | TRBD1 | CASSVGQGVSTEDGYTF | TGTGCCAGCAGCGTGGGACAGGGGGTTAGCACAGAGGATGGCTACACCTTC
TRBJ2-7 | NA | TRBV5-4 | NA | CASSGGTNPREQYF | TGTGCCAGCAGCGGCGGGACAAACCCTAGAGAGCAGTACTTC
TRBJ1-2 | NA | TRBV7-9 | TRBD1 | CASSPGQLNYGYTF | TGTGCCAGCAGCCCGGGACAGCTTAACTATGGCTACACCTTC
TRBJ1-1 | NA | TRBV30 | NA | CAWRRRGPNTEAFF | TGTGCCTGGAGAAGGCGGGGGCCGAACACTGAAGCTTTCTTT
TRBJ2-1 | NA | TRBV27 | TRBD2 | CASSLSYPDGGTSGPYNEQFF | TGTGCCAGCAGTTTATCATATCCTGATGGGGGGACTAGCGGCCCCTACAATGAGCAGTTCTTC
TRBJ1-1 | NA | TRBV29-1 | NA | CSVEGPAEAFF | TGCAGCGTTGAGGGACCCGCTGAAGCTTTCTTT
TRBJ2-7 | few | TRBV7-8 | TRBD2 | CASSFQRDYEQYF | TGTGCCAGCAGCTTCCAGCGGGACTACGAGCAGTACTTC